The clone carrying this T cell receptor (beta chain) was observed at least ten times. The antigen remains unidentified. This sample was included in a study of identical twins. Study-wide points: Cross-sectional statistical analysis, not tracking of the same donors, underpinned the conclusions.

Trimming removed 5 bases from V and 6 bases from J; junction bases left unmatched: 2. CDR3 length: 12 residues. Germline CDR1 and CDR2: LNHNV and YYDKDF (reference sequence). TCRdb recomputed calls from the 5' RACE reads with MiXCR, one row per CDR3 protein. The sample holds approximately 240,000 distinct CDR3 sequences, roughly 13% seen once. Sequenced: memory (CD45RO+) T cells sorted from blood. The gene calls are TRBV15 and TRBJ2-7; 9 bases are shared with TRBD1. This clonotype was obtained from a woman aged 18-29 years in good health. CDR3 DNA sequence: TGTGCCACCAGCGGGACAGGGATCGAGCAGTACTTC. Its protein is CATSGTGIEQYF.